A single sample is the source of the 5 T cell receptor beta chains below, sequenced in a study of lymphopenia after photon versus proton radiotherapy. Sequencing was performed with immunoSEQ multiplex PCR; in TCRdb, only in-frame clones are kept and a portion is missing. The sample has some 3,300 clones; approximately 76% are singletons. This material consisted of peripheral blood, taken from a patient treated with proton-based radiotherapy. These receptors were obtained from a man aged 80 or over with esophageal cancer.

In nucleotides, the CDR3 is TGTGCCAGCAGCGCTAGTCTAGCGGGAGGATCAGATACGCAGTATTTT. This encodes CASSASLAGGSDTQYF. The chain uses TRBV9 and TRBJ2-3; 11 nucleotides line up with TRBD2. V shed 3 bases, J shed 4 bases, and the junction held 7 bases outside the gene matches. There are 16 residues in the CDR3. Germline loops: CDR1 SGDLS, CDR2 YYNGEE.

In this sample, this clone turned up a few times. CDR3 residues: CASSPRTGGNEKLFF. The CDR3 DNA reads as TGCGCCAGCAGCCCAAGGACAGGGGGTAATGAAAAACTGTTTTTT. The chain links TRBV5-1 to TRBJ1-4; the match to TRBD1 covers 10 bases. The CDR3 runs to 15 residues. In germline, CDR1 is SGHRS, CDR2 YFSETQ. V lost 4 bases to trimming and J lost 4 bases; unmatched junction nucleotides: 4.

V is TRBV6-5 and J is TRBJ1-1, with 9 bases identical to TRBD1. CDR3 length: 15 amino acids. V was clipped by 6 bases and J by 1 base; unmatched bases: 6. Germline loops: CDR1 MNHEY, CDR2 SVGAGI. The CDR3 region is CASSRTGEGNTEAFF. The DNA of the CDR3 is TGTGCCAGCAGCCGGACAGGGGAAGGGAACACTGAAGCTTTCTTT.

V and J are TRBV11-3 and TRBJ2-3; D gene uncertain. The CDR3 loop spans 11 amino acids. The germline gives CDR1 SGHNT, CDR2 YENEEA. Trimming cost V 6 bases and J 6 bases, with 7 bases left between them. This CDR3 reads CASSLEDTQYF. The CDR3 DNA reads TGTGCCAGCAGTCTGGAGGATACGCAGTATTTT.

This chain connects TRBV6-6 to TRBJ1-6; D gene unclear. The CDR3 is 14 amino acids. V lost 8 bases, J lost 7 bases, and 15 bases lay in between. The germline V gene encodes CDR1 MNHNY and CDR2 SVGAGI (reference sequence). CDR3 in amino acids: CASGGNRPNSPLHF. CDR3 nucleotides: TGTGCCAGCGGCGGCAACAGACCAAATTCACCCCTCCACTTT.